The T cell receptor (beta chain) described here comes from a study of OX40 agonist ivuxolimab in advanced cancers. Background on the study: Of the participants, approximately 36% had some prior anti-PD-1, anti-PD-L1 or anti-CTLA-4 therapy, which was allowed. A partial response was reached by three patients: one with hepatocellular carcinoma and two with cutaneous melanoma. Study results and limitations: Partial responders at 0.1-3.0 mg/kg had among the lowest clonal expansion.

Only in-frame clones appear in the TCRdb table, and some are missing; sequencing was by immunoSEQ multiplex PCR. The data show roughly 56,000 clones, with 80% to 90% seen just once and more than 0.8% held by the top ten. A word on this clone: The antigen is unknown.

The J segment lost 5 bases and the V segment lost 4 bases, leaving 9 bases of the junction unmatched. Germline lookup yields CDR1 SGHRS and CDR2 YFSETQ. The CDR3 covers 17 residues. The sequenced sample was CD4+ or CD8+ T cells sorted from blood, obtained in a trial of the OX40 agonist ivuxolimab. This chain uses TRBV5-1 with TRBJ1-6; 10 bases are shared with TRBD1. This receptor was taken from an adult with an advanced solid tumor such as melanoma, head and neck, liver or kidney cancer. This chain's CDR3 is CASSLQTGGSNNSPLHF. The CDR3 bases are TGCGCCAGCAGCCTACAGACAGGGGGCTCGAATAATTCACCCCTCCACTTT.